The clone carrying this T cell receptor (beta chain) was counted at least ten times. Arm-PCR of CDR3 regions and iRepertoire HTBI primers were used to build TCR beta libraries. Original data processing: The study identified about 60 TRBV and 13 to 15 TRBJ segments across samples. TCRdb passed the multiplex PCR reads through MiXCR, listing each CDR3 protein once. None of the V and J calls come from the authors' own analysis; TCRdb made them. The data contain just over 600,000 distinct CDR3 sequences, roughly 16% of them singletons. This sample was taken from a study of regulatory T cells in long-lasting Graves disease. Study as a whole: Newly diagnosed Graves' patients had under 3 months of antithyroid drugs.

Time point defined: newly diagnosed GD, antithyroid drugs for less than 3 months. PBMC-derived RNA was used for the TCR library. There are 14 residues in the CDR3. Germline assignment: CDR1 KGHSH and CDR2 LQKENI. V was cut by 2 bases and J by 0 bases, with 5 bases left in between. These same data were also listed under a study on T cells in Graves' hyperthyroidism and ophthalmopathy. Turning to that study: First-round RT-PCR targeting the TCR CDR3 was performed with the HTBI primer set.

This clonotype was obtained from a woman aged 25 to 39 with Graves disease. The gene calls are TRBV18 and TRBJ1-3; the D is unclear. The sequencing used peripheral blood mononuclear cells (PBMCs), collected at new diagnosis, from a patient treated with antithyroid drugs. CDR3 sequence (DNA): TGTGCCAGCTCACCAAGGAGCTCTGGAAACACCATATATTTT. Its protein is CASSPRSSGNTIYF.